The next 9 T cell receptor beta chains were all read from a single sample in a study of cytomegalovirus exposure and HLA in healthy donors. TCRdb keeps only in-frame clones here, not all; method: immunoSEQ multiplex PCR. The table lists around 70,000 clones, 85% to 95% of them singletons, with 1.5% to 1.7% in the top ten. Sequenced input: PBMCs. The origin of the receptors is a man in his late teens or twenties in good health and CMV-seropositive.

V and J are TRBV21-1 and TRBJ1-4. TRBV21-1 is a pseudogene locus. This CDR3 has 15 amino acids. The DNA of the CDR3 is TGTGCCAGGGTGCCCGCCGGGGGGCGTAGCGAAAAACTGTTTTTT. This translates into CARVPAGGRSEKLFF.

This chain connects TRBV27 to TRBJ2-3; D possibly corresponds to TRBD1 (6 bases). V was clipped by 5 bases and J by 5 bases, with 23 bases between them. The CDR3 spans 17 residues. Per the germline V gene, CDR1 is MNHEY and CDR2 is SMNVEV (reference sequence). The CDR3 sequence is CASSRYTTGTKGDTQYF. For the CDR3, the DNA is TGTGCCAGCAGTCGATATACGACAGGCACCAAAGGAGATACGCAGTATTTT.

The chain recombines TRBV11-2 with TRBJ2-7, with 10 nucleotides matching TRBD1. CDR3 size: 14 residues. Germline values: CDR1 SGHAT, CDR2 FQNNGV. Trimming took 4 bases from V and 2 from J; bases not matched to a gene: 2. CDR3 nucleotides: TGTGCCAGCAGCTCCGGACAGGGGGCCTACGAGCAGTACTTC. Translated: CASSSGQGAYEQYF.

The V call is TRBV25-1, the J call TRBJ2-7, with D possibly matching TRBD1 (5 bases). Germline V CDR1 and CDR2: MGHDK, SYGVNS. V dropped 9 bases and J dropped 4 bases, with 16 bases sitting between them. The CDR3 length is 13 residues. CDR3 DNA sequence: TGTGCCAGTCACCAGCAGGGCCAATACGAGCAGTACTTC. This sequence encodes CASHQQGQYEQYF.

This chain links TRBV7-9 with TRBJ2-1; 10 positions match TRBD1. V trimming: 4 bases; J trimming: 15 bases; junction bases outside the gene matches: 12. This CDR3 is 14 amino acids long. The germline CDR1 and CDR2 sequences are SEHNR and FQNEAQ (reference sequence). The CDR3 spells CASSSRQGAPEGFF. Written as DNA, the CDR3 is TGTGCCAGCAGCTCCCGACAGGGGGCGCCTGAGGGGTTCTTC.

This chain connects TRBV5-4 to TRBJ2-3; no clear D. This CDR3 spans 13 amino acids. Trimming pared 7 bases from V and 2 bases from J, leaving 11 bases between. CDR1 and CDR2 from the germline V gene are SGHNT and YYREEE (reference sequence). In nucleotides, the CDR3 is TGTGCCAGCGGGCAGCCCGCCACAGATACGCAGTATTTT. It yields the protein CASGQPATDTQYF. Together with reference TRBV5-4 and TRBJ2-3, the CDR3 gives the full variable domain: ETGVTQSPTHLIKTRGQQVTLRCSSQSGHNTVSWYQQALGQGPQFIFQYYREEENGRGNFPPRFSGLQFPNYSSELNVNALELDDSALYLCASGQPATDTQYFGPGTRLTVL.

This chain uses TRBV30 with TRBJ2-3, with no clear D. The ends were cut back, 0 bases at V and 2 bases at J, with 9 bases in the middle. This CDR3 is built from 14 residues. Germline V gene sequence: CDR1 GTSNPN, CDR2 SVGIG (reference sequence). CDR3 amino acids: CAWSVSIPTDTQYF. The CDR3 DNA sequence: TGTGCCTGGAGTGTGAGCATTCCCACAGATACGCAGTATTTT.

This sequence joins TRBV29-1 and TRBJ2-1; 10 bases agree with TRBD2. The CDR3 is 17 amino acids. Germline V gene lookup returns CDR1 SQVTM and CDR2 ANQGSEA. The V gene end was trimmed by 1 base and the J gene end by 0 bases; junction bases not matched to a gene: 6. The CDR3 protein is CSVEVSGRFFSYNEQFF. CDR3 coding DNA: TGCAGCGTTGAAGTTAGCGGGAGGTTTTTCTCCTACAATGAGCAGTTCTTC.

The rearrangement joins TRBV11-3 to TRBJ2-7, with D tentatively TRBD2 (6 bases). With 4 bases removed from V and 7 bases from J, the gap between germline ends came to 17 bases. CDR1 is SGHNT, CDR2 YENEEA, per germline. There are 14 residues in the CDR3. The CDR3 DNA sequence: TGTGCCAGCAGCTCCGGGACTCTTTTGGGAGAGCAGTACTTC. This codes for CASSSGTLLGEQYF. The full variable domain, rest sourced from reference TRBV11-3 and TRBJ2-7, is EAGVVQSPRYKIIEKKQPVAFWCNPISGHNTLYWYLQNLGQGPELLIRYENEEAVDDSQLPKDRFSAERLKGVDSTLKIQPAELGDSAVYLCASSSGTLLGEQYFGPGTRLTVT.